The 15 T cell receptor beta chains listed next were all sequenced from one sample in a study of long-term antiretroviral therapy in people with HIV. The assay, immunoSEQ v3.0, was run at survey level. Produced via immunoSEQ multiplex PCR; TCRdb's table is partial and in-frame only. This repertoire shows 16,000 or so clones, roughly 88% found once; its top ten account for 12%. The material sequenced was unsorted PBMCs, taken 0.7 years before starting antiretroviral therapy. These receptor sequences come from a man aged 45-60 years with HIV.

This clone was observed once. The rearrangement joins TRBV18 to TRBJ2-3; a weak D match, TRBD1 (6 bases). The CDR3 loop spans 12 amino acids. CDR1 KGHSH and CDR2 LQKENI come from the germline V gene. Deletions cut 5 bases from V and 6 bases from J, with 9 bases between. In DNA form, the CDR3 reads TGTGCCAGCTCAGCACAGGGCGATACGCAGTATTTT. As protein: CASSAQGDTQYF.

This clone was seen only once. The chain uses TRBV2 and TRBJ2-6, with 7 bases fitting TRBD1. V lost 6 bases, J lost 1 base, and 6 bases stayed unmatched. CDR1 SNHLY and CDR2 FYNNEI come from the germline V gene. The CDR3 runs to 16 residues. CDR3 in DNA: TGTGCCAGCAGGAGGGGGCCGATTTCTGGGGCCAACGTCCTGACTTTC. Translation gives CASRRGPISGANVLTF.

V gene TRBV7-9 combines with J gene TRBJ2-7; D remains ambiguous. CDR1 and CDR2 from the germline V gene are SEHNR and FQNEAQ (reference sequence). CDR3 size: 12 residues. V was trimmed by 5 bases and J by 6 bases, leaving 11 bases between them. CDR3 DNA: TGTGCCAGCAGCCTAATGCTAGGCGAGCAGTACTTC. Amino acid sequence: CASSLMLGEQYF.

CDR3 sequence: CASSFFQGTDTQYF. The CDR3 nucleotides read TGTGCCAGCAGCTTTTTTCAGGGCACAGATACGCAGTATTTT. The V and J genes are TRBV5-6 and TRBJ2-3; D gene unclear. There are 14 residues in the CDR3. The germline V and J ends were trimmed by 2 bases and 1 base, with 8 bases remaining between them. Germline-derived CDR1 and CDR2 are SGHDT and YYEEEE.

This clone has just a few counts. The V call is TRBV28, the J call TRBJ1-6, with D unclear. There are 13 residues in the CDR3. Germline CDR1 and CDR2: MDHEN and SYDVKM. Trimming shortened V by 6 bases and J by 8 bases, and 11 bases separated the two germline ends. The CDR3 region has the DNA TGTGCCAGCAGATATCGCTGGGATTCACCCCTCCACTTT. This encodes CASRYRWDSPLHF.

The genes are TRBV30 and TRBJ2-2; D uncertain. The CDR3 spans 15 residues. With 0 bases removed from V and 3 bases from J, the gap between germline ends came to 11 bases. Germline loops: CDR1 GTSNPN, CDR2 SVGIG (reference sequence). The CDR3 region has the DNA TGTGCCTGGAGTGTTCGGTGGGTTGACACCGGGGAGCTGTTTTTT. Its protein product is CAWSVRWVDTGELFF.

The rearrangement joins TRBV7-2 to TRBJ1-1, with D tentatively TRBD1 (5 bases). This CDR3 comprises 13 residues. In germline, CDR1 is SGHTA, CDR2 FQGNSA. Trimming left V 3 bases short and J 3 bases short, with 8 bases between. CDR3 coding DNA: TGTGCCAGCAGCTTGCAGGGTTACACTGAAGCTTTCTTT. It codes for CASSLQGYTEAFF.

The chain recombines TRBV6-5 with TRBJ1-2, with D unresolved. The germline V and J ends were trimmed by 3 bases and 3 bases, with 8 bases remaining between them. In germline, CDR1 is MNHEY, CDR2 SVGAGI. The CDR3 totals 13 residues. The CDR3 nucleotides are TGTGCCAGCAGTTATTCGGCGGACTATGGCTACACCTTC. Translation gives CASSYSADYGYTF.

This clone is deemed medium-sized. The chain recombines TRBV19 with TRBJ1-2; no definite D call. V lost 3 bases, J lost 8 bases, and 10 bases lay in between. CDR3 length equals 12 residues. Germline V CDR1 and CDR2: LNHDA, SQIVND (reference sequence). The CDR3: CASSIVDNGYTF. DNA for the CDR3: TGTGCCAGTAGTATCGTTGACAACGGCTACACCTTC.

This clone was detected once. This chain links TRBV5-4 with TRBJ2-7; D is ambiguous. V lost 7 bases, J lost 1 base, and 12 bases lay in between. Germline assignment: CDR1 SGHNT and CDR2 YYREEE (reference sequence). This CDR3 region has 13 residues. The CDR3 is CASSSVESYEQYF. The CDR3 region has the DNA TGTGCCAGCTCCTCAGTCGAATCCTACGAGCAGTACTTC.

By share, this clone counts as medium-sized. This sequence joins TRBV9 and TRBJ2-2; D might be TRBD2 (6 bases). The CDR3 sequence is 15 residues long. Germline-derived CDR1 and CDR2 are SGDLS and YYNGEE. V shed 3 bases and J shed 6 bases, with 15 bases lying between them. The CDR3 reads CASSGSGGLAGELFF. The CDR3 nucleotides are TGTGCCAGCAGCGGATCCGGGGGTTTGGCCGGGGAGCTGTTTTTT.

The J gene is TRBJ2-5, the V gene TRBV18; perhaps TRBD2 as D (5 bases). The CDR3 extends over 14 amino acids. Germline V lookup: CDR1 KGHSH, CDR2 LQKENI. The V end lost 3 bases, the J end lost 7 bases, and 15 bases lay between the germline ends. CDR3 DNA: TGTGCCAGCTCACCCTTTCGGGATGAGGTGACCCAGTACTTC. Protein sequence: CASSPFRDEVTQYF.

V usage is TRBV6-1 and J usage is TRBJ1-4; D perhaps matches TRBD1 (5 bases). The CDR3 extends over 15 amino acids. Germline-derived CDR1 and CDR2 are MNHNS and SASEGT. Trimming took 8 bases from V and 5 from J, leaving 18 bases between them. The CDR3 nucleotides read TGTGCCAGCGTTAGATGGCCGGAGGGGAATGAAAAACTGTTTTTT. Protein: CASVRWPEGNEKLFF.

The chain employs TRBV15 and TRBJ2-7; D ambiguous. The V and J ends lost 5 bases and 2 bases respectively, with 13 bases between them. The CDR3 length is 14 residues. The germline V gene encodes CDR1 LNHNV and CDR2 YYDKDF (reference sequence). The CDR3 region is CATSPTRSTYEQYF. Written as DNA, the CDR3 is TGTGCCACCAGCCCTACCCGGTCTACCTACGAGCAGTACTTC.

The chain combines TRBV19 with TRBJ1-2; 11 positions agree with TRBD1. The CDR3 contains 11 residues. V was clipped by 10 bases and J by 7 bases; unmatched bases: 2. CDR1 is LNHDA and CDR2 is SQIVND in the germline V gene (reference sequence). Written as DNA, the CDR3 is TGTGCCATAGGACAGGGGGCTGGCTACACCTTC. This translates into CAIGQGAGYTF. The full variable domain, in which reference TRBV19 and TRBJ1-2 provide the parts outside the CDR3, is DGGITQSPKYLFRKEGQNVTLSCEQNLNHDAMYWYRQDPGQGLRLIYYSQIVNDFQKGDIAEGYSVSREKKESFPLTVTSAQKNPTAFYLCAIGQGAGYTFGSGTRLTVV.